This TCR beta chain originates from a study of T cell changes during pregnancy in multiple sclerosis. Assay: immunoSEQ multiplex PCR; the TCRdb copy retains only in-frame clones and omits some. Of some 87,000 clones listed, more than 80% are singletons. This clone was counted only a few times. The CDR3 runs to 13 residues. Per the germline V gene, CDR1 is SGDLS and CDR2 is YYNGEE. The V and J ends lost 0 bases and 8 bases, in that order; junction bases with no gene match: 4. The source material was CD4+ T cells from peripheral blood mononuclear cells, sampled before pregnancy. The sequence was obtained from a female donor with multiple sclerosis, enrolled in a pregnancy study. V is TRBV9 and J is TRBJ1-1; 7 bases are shared with TRBD1. CDR3 DNA sequence: TGTGCCAGCAGCGTAGGGCAGGGGGTCGAAGCTTTCTTT. As protein: CASSVGQGVEAFF.